This is a list of T cell receptor beta chains from one sample in a study of response to subunit inactivated influenza vaccine. TCRdb independently ran MiXCR on the RT-PCR reads; one entry per CDR3 protein. Among approximately 700,000 distinct CDR3 sequences listed, approximately 15% were seen once. The sequencing here drew on PBMCs from blood, taken roughly 2 weeks before vaccination. Source of these receptors: a man aged 45-60 years who received an inactivated influenza vaccine. The conserved cysteine and the conserved F or W are not part of the CDR3 here. A D gene is named only where the DNA matches it firmly. Some rows mark clone size as missing; the rest say once, few, many or name a class of expanded clone.

D gene: .
V gene: TRBV12-3/TRBV12-4
clone size: .
J gene: TRBJ2-2
CDR3 protein: ASSCGATFNTGELF

D gene: .
V gene: TRBV20-1
clone size: .
J gene: TRBJ2-7
CDR3 protein: SALRGGDEQY

D gene: TRBD2
V gene: TRBV4-1
clone size: few
J gene: TRBJ2-2
CDR3 protein: ASSQVLGSGGALNTGELF

D gene: .
V gene: TRBV28
clone size: .
J gene: TRBJ1-1
CDR3 protein: ASAPTGGMNTEAF

D gene: .
V gene: TRBV7-8
clone size: few
J gene: TRBJ2-2
CDR3 protein: ASSPRSIGSGELF

D gene: TRBD2
V gene: TRBV15
clone size: few
J gene: TRBJ2-1
CDR3 protein: ATSTGLAGGHEQF

D gene: TRBD2
V gene: TRBV5-1
clone size: .
J gene: TRBJ2-1
CDR3 protein: ASSSGLAPNNEQF

D gene: TRBD1
V gene: TRBV6-2/TRBV6-3
clone size: .
J gene: TRBJ1-1
CDR3 protein: ASNRGVLTEAF

D gene: TRBD1
V gene: TRBV12-3/TRBV12-4
clone size: few
J gene: TRBJ2-3
CDR3 protein: ASSNRGATDTQY

D gene: TRBD1
V gene: TRBV20-1
clone size: .
J gene: TRBJ2-5
CDR3 protein: SASAKTGQGQETQY

D gene: .
V gene: TRBV10-3
clone size: few
J gene: TRBJ2-4
CDR3 protein: AISEPRGGGGNIQY

D gene: TRBD2
V gene: TRBV6-5
clone size: few
J gene: TRBJ2-7
CDR3 protein: ASSYIGGGYEQY

D gene: .
V gene: TRBV20-1
clone size: .
J gene: TRBJ2-3
CDR3 protein: SCFGDTQY

D gene: TRBD1
V gene: TRBV28
clone size: few
J gene: TRBJ1-1
CDR3 protein: ASSNPTGRMNTEAF

D gene: .
V gene: TRBV15
clone size: many
J gene: TRBJ2-2
CDR3 protein: ATSRLRGVKSGELF

D gene: TRBD2
V gene: TRBV27
clone size: .
J gene: TRBJ2-3
CDR3 protein: ASRHIGRVRTDTQY

D gene: .
V gene: TRBV11-2
clone size: .
J gene: TRBJ2-5
CDR3 protein: ASRRLRGNQETQY

D gene: .
V gene: TRBV4-3
clone size: .
J gene: TRBJ2-3
CDR3 protein: ASSQGVGRGSTDTQY

D gene: .
V gene: TRBV5-1
clone size: .
J gene: TRBJ1-6
CDR3 protein: ASSPGGRSSYNSPLH

D gene: .
V gene: TRBV6-5
clone size: many
J gene: TRBJ1-1
CDR3 protein: ASSYRGSAEAF

D gene: .
V gene: TRBV9
clone size: many
J gene: TRBJ2-1
CDR3 protein: ASSVGGGRGGHNEQF

D gene: TRBD2
V gene: TRBV29-1
clone size: few
J gene: TRBJ2-3
CDR3 protein: SVDGTSRDTQY

D gene: TRBD1
V gene: TRBV29-1
clone size: few
J gene: TRBJ2-7
CDR3 protein: SVQGTEYEQY

D gene: TRBD1
V gene: TRBV29-1
clone size: .
J gene: TRBJ2-5
CDR3 protein: SASDRGETQY

D gene: .
V gene: TRBV10-3
clone size: .
J gene: TRBJ1-4
CDR3 protein: AISEFQAAANEKLF

D gene: .
V gene: TRBV24-1
clone size: .
J gene: TRBJ2-3
CDR3 protein: ATSDFGGRGTQY

D gene: TRBD2
V gene: TRBV10-3
clone size: .
J gene: TRBJ2-2
CDR3 protein: AIGGKAGGSNTGELF

D gene: .
V gene: TRBV7-8
clone size: many
J gene: TRBJ2-1
CDR3 protein: ASSLAIVSSSYNEQF

D gene: .
V gene: TRBV29-1
clone size: .
J gene: TRBJ2-5
CDR3 protein: SVTWQETQY

D gene: TRBD2
V gene: TRBV9
clone size: .
J gene: TRBJ2-5
CDR3 protein: ASSAHLAGDGETQY

D gene: .
V gene: TRBV5-1
clone size: .
J gene: TRBJ2-2
CDR3 protein: ASSVGSPAGELF

D gene: TRBD1
V gene: TRBV28
clone size: few
J gene: TRBJ2-7
CDR3 protein: ASSSITGTGDYEQY

D gene: TRBD2
V gene: TRBV14
clone size: .
J gene: TRBJ2-5
CDR3 protein: ASSPLAGGRGETQY

D gene: .
V gene: TRBV20-1
clone size: .
J gene: TRBJ2-4
CDR3 protein: SATTGAQNIQY

D gene: .
V gene: TRBV20-1
clone size: .
J gene: TRBJ2-7
CDR3 protein: SARKGGASAYEQY

D gene: .
V gene: TRBV5-1
clone size: .
J gene: TRBJ2-7
CDR3 protein: ASSLPGTPTYEQY

D gene: .
V gene: TRBV5-4
clone size: many
J gene: TRBJ2-2
CDR3 protein: ASSLDLGSGELF

D gene: .
V gene: TRBV28
clone size: .
J gene: TRBJ2-1
CDR3 protein: ASSTYGGPSYNEQF

D gene: .
V gene: TRBV6-5
clone size: .
J gene: TRBJ2-5
CDR3 protein: ASSYSGSWGTQY

D gene: .
V gene: TRBV18
clone size: few
J gene: TRBJ2-1
CDR3 protein: ARDRTIYNEQF

D gene: TRBD1
V gene: TRBV10-3
clone size: few
J gene: TRBJ2-3
CDR3 protein: AIGGQVTDTQY

D gene: .
V gene: TRBV4-2
clone size: few
J gene: TRBJ1-5
CDR3 protein: ASSQDLAGDQPQH

D gene: TRBD1
V gene: TRBV29-1
clone size: .
J gene: TRBJ1-5
CDR3 protein: SVGTDNQPQH

D gene: .
V gene: TRBV12-3/TRBV12-4
clone size: few
J gene: TRBJ2-5
CDR3 protein: ASSHRQLQETQY

D gene: .
V gene: TRBV6-1
clone size: .
J gene: TRBJ1-5
CDR3 protein: ASSESDTNQPQH

D gene: .
V gene: TRBV27
clone size: many
J gene: TRBJ2-3
CDR3 protein: ASSSARTDTQY

D gene: .
V gene: TRBV5-1
clone size: few
J gene: TRBJ2-5
CDR3 protein: ASSAPNIQETQY

D gene: .
V gene: TRBV12-3/TRBV12-4
clone size: few
J gene: TRBJ2-6
CDR3 protein: ASSFPGSGANVLT

D gene: .
V gene: TRBV29-1
clone size: many
J gene: TRBJ1-3
CDR3 protein: SVVSAGPSSGNTIY

D gene: .
V gene: TRBV3-1
clone size: .
J gene: TRBJ1-5
CDR3 protein: ASSQDTRDQPQH

D gene: .
V gene: TRBV12-3/TRBV12-4
clone size: .
J gene: TRBJ2-7
CDR3 protein: ASSLRAGVNHEQY

D gene: .
V gene: TRBV5-1
clone size: few
J gene: TRBJ2-6
CDR3 protein: ASSFSTGFSGANVLT

D gene: TRBD2
V gene: TRBV7-9
clone size: .
J gene: TRBJ2-7
CDR3 protein: ASSPGLAVAYEQY